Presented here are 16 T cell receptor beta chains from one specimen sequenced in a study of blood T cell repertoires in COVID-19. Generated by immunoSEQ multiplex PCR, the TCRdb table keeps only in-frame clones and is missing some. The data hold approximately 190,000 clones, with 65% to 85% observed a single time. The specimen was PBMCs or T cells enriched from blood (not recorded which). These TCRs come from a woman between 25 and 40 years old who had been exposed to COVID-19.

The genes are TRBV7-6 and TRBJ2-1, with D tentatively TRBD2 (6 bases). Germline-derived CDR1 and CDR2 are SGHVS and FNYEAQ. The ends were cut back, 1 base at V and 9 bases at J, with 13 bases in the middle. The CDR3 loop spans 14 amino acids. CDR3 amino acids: CASSLVAQGGEQFF. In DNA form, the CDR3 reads TGTGCCAGCAGCTTAGTTGCTCAGGGAGGTGAGCAGTTCTTC.

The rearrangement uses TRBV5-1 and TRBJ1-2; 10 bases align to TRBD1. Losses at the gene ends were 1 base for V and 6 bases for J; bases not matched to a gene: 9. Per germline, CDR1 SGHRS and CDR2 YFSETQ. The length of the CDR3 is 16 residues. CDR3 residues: CASSLKDVTGGNGYTF. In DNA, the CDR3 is TGCGCCAGCAGCTTGAAGGATGTGACAGGGGGCAATGGCTACACCTTC.

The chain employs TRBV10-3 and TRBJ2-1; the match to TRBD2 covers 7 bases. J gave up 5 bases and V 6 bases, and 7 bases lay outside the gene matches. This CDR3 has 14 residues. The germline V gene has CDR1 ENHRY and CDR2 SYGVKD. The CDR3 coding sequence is TGTGCCATCAGGGGTGGCGGGGGTAACAATGAGCAGTTCTTC. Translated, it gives CAIRGGGGNNEQFF.

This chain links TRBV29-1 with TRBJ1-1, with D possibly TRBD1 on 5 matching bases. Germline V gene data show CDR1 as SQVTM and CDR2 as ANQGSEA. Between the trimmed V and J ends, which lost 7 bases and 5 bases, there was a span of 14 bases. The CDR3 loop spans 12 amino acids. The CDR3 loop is CSAGGTTTEAFF. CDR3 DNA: TGCAGCGCGGGGGGTACGACAACTGAAGCTTTCTTT. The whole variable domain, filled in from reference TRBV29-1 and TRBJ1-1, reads SAVISQKPSRDICQRGTSLTIQCQVDSQVTMMFWYRQQPGQSLTLIATANQGSEATYESGFVIDKFPISRPNLTFSTLTVSNMSPEDSSIYLCSAGGTTTEAFFGQGTRLTVV.

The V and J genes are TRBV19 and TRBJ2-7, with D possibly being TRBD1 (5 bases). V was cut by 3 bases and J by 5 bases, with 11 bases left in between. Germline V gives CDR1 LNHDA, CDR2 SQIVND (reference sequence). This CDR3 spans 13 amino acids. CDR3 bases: TGTGCCAGTAGTATCCAGGGTGCCCACGAGCAGTACTTC. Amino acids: CASSIQGAHEQYF.

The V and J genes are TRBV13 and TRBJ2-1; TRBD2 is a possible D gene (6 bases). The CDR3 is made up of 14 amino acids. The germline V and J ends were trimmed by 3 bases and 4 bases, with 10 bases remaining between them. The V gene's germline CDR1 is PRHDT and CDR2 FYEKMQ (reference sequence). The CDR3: CASSFSGRYNEQFF. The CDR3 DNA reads TGTGCCAGCAGCTTTAGCGGCCGATACAATGAGCAGTTCTTC.

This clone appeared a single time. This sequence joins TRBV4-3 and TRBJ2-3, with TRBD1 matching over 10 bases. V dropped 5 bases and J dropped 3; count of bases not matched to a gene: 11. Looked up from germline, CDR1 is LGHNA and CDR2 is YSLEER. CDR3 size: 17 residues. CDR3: CASSVRTGGLWTDTQYF. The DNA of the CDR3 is TGCGCCAGCAGCGTACGGACAGGGGGTCTCTGGACAGATACGCAGTATTTT.

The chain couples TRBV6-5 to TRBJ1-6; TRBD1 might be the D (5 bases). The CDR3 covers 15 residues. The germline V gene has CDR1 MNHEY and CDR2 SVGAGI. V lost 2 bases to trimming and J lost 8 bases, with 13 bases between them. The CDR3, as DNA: TGTGCCAGCAGTTACGCCAGGGTAGTTGATTCACCCCTCCACTTT. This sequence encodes CASSYARVVDSPLHF.

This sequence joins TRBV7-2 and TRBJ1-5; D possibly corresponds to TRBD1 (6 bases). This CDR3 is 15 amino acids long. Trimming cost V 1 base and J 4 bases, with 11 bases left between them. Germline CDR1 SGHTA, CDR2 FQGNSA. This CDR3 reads CASSLVKGDNQPQHF. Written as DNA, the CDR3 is TGTGCCAGCAGCTTAGTGAAGGGGGATAATCAGCCCCAGCATTTT.

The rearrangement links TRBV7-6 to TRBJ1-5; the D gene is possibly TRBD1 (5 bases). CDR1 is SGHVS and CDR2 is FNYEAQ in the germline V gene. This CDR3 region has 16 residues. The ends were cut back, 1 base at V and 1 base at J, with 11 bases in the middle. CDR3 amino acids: CASSLEEGSSNQPQHF. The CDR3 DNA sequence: TGTGCCAGCAGCTTAGAGGAGGGGTCGAGCAATCAGCCCCAGCATTTT.

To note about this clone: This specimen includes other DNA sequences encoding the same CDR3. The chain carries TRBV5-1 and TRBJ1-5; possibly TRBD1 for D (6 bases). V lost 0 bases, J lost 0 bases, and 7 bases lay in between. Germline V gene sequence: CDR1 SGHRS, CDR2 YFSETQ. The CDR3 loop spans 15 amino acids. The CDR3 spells CASSLAGDSNQPQHF. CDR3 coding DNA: TGCGCCAGCAGCTTGGCAGGGGATAGCAATCAGCCCCAGCATTTT.

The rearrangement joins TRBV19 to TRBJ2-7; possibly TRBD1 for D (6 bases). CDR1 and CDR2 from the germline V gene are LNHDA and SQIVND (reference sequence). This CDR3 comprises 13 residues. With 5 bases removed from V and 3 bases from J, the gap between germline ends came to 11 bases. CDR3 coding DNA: TGTGCCAGTAGTGCGGACAGATACTACGAGCAGTACTTC. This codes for CASSADRYYEQYF.

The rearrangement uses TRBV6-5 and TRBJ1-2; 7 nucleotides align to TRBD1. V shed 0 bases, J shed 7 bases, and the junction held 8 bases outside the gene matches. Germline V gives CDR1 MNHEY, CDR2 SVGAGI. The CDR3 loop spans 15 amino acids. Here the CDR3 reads CASSYSVRQGGGYTF. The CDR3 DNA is TGTGCCAGCAGTTACTCGGTACGACAGGGAGGTGGCTACACCTTC.

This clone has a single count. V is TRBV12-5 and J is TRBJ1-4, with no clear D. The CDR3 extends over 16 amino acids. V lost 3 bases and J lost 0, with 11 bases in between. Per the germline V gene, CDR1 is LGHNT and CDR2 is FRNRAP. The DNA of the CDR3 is TGTGCTAGTGGTTTTCGCAAAACAGCAACTAATGAAAAACTGTTTTTT. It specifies CASGFRKTATNEKLFF.

The CDR3 nucleotides read TGTGCCAGCAGCTCACAGGGGGGGAACTATGGCTACACCTTC. Amino acids: CASSSQGGNYGYTF. The chain couples TRBV9 to TRBJ1-2; 8 bases are a match to TRBD1. Germline lookup yields CDR1 SGDLS and CDR2 YYNGEE. CDR3 length: 14 residues. The V segment lost 4 bases and the J segment 2 bases; nucleotides outside the gene matches: 4.

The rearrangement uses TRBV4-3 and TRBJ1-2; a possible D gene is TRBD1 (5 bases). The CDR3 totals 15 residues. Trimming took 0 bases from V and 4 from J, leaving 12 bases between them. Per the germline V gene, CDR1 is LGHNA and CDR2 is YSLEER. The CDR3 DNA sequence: TGCGCCAGCAGCCAAGATCTCGGCGGGACCTATGGCTACACCTTC. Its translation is CASSQDLGGTYGYTF.